Shown below are 32 T cell receptor beta chains from a single sample sequenced in a study of STAT5B mutations in CD4+ large granular lymphocyte leukemia. The repertoire was sequenced with immunoSEQ multiplex PCR; TCRdb's copy has only in-frame clones and lacks some. The repertoire holds tens of thousands of clones, with 78% as singletons. Sequenced: CD4+ T cells from blood buffy coats. Receptors originate from a human donor in good health.

Here the CDR3 DNA reads TGTGCCAGCAGCCTTTCCTACGAGCAGTACGTC. It yields the protein CASSLSYEQYV. V is TRBV9 and J is TRBJ2-7; D is unresolved. Trimming took off 4 bases at V and 1 base at J, with 3 bases between the two ends. The CDR3 is 11 residues long. The germline CDR1 and CDR2 sequences are SGDLS and YYNGEE.

This chain connects TRBV15 to TRBJ2-1; 7 positions agree with TRBD1. This CDR3 is built from 16 residues. CDR1 LNHNV and CDR2 YYDKDF come from the germline V gene (reference sequence). V lost 0 bases to trimming and J lost 9 bases; unmatched junction nucleotides: 11. CDR3 coding DNA: TGTGCCACCAGCAGAGATCTCTCAGGGGCAGGGGGTGAGCAGTTCTTC. This gives the protein CATSRDLSGAGGEQFF.

V usage is TRBV29-1 and J usage is TRBJ2-7, with 7 bases that match TRBD2. CDR3 length: 12 residues. Germline loops: CDR1 SQVTM, CDR2 ANQGSEA. With 5 bases clipped from V and 11 bases from J, the junction kept 12 bases outside the gene matches. CDR3 nucleotide sequence: TGCAGCGTTCGCGTAGTGGGCCTAGCGGAGTACTTC. Its protein product is CSVRVVGLAEYF.

The chain is built from TRBV7-9 and TRBJ2-7; the D gene could be TRBD1 or TRBD2 (5 bases each). Germline CDR1 and CDR2: SEHNR and FQNEAQ (reference sequence). The CDR3 sequence is 14 residues long. V was pared by 0 bases and J by 6 bases, with 12 bases between. The CDR3 DNA follows: TGTGCCAGCAGCTTAGCGCTTTCCGGGACCGAGCAGTACTTC. It specifies CASSLALSGTEQYF.

The chain recombines TRBV5-1 with TRBJ2-5; D possibly corresponds to TRBD2 (6 bases). The CDR3 is made up of 15 amino acids. V shed 4 bases and J shed 5 bases, with 18 bases lying between them. From germline, CDR1 is SGHRS and CDR2 YFSETQ. The CDR3 loop is CASSPIPTSGETQYF. The CDR3 nucleotides are TGCGCCAGCAGCCCTATACCGACTAGTGGGGAGACCCAGTACTTC. The full variable domain, completed using reference TRBV5-1 and TRBJ2-5, is KAGVTQTPRYLIKTRGQQVTLSCSPISGHRSVSWYQQTPGQGLQFLFEYFSETQRNKGNFPGRFSGRQFSNSRSEMNVSTLELGDSALYLCASSPIPTSGETQYFGPGTRLLVL.

V gene TRBV19 combines with J gene TRBJ2-1, with 9 bases aligning to TRBD2. J was trimmed by 6 bases and V by 2 bases; bases with no gene match: 5. Per germline, CDR1 LNHDA and CDR2 SQIVND (reference sequence). The CDR3 has 15 amino acids. The CDR3 DNA reads as TGTGCCAGTAGTATACAAGCGGGAGGTTCCAATGAGCAGTTCTTC. This gives the protein CASSIQAGGSNEQFF.

This clone turned up a few times. The chain uses TRBV30 and TRBJ1-3, with D possibly matching TRBD1 (6 bases). The CDR3 is made up of 14 amino acids. In germline, CDR1 is GTSNPN, CDR2 SVGIG (reference sequence). Trimming took off 0 bases at V and 3 bases at J, with 9 bases between the two ends. CDR3 residues: CAWSVRGSGNTIYF. The CDR3 coding sequence is TGTGCCTGGAGTGTGAGGGGGAGTGGAAACACCATATATTTT.

This clone turned up a few times. V gene TRBV5-1 combines with J gene TRBJ1-1; the D gene is possibly TRBD1 (5 bases). The CDR3 runs 14 residues. Germline CDR1 is SGHRS and CDR2 is YFSETQ. The germline V and J ends were trimmed by 4 bases and 2 bases, with 12 bases remaining between them. This CDR3 is CASSGAGTNTEAFF. In DNA, the CDR3 is TGCGCCAGCAGCGGGGCCGGGACCAACACTGAAGCTTTCTTT.

The genes are TRBV7-2 and TRBJ1-1, with a possible D match to TRBD1 (5 bases). The CDR3 has 12 amino acids. Between the trimmed V and J ends, which lost 5 bases and 12 bases, there was a span of 16 bases. Germline V lookup: CDR1 SGHTA, CDR2 FQGNSA. The CDR3 spells CASSPGTVGTFF. In DNA, the CDR3 is TGTGCCAGCAGCCCCGGGACGGTGGGGACTTTCTTT.

The J gene is TRBJ2-7, the V gene TRBV7-9; D unresolved. The CDR3 has 12 residues. V gave up 5 bases and J gave up 1 base, with 6 bases separating them. Germline V gene data show CDR1 as SEHNR and CDR2 as FQNEAQ (reference sequence). CDR3 in amino acids: CASSRISYEQYF. The CDR3 DNA reads as TGTGCCAGCAGCCGGATTTCCTACGAGCAGTACTTC.

This clone was detected a few times. DNA for the CDR3: TGTGCCAGCAGTTTCTTATACACTGAAGCTTTCTTT. Translation: CASSFLYTEAFF. This chain links TRBV28 with TRBJ1-1, with D uncertain. V gave up 3 bases and J gave up 3 bases, with 5 bases separating them. The CDR3 has 12 amino acids. Germline-derived CDR1 and CDR2 are MDHEN and SYDVKM.

This chain links TRBV7-2 with TRBJ2-3; D could derive from TRBD1 or TRBD2 (6 bases each). V lost 6 bases and J 3 bases, leaving 16 bases between the germline ends. The CDR3 covers 15 residues. CDR1 and CDR2 (germline): SGHTA, FQGNSA. Here the CDR3 DNA reads TGTGCCAGCAGTCCCCAAAAAGGGGGGACAGATACGCAGTATTTT. Protein sequence: CASSPQKGGTDTQYF. The complete variable domain, with remaining parts taken from reference TRBV7-2 and TRBJ2-3, reads GAGVSQSPSNKVTEKGKDVELRCDPISGHTALYWYRQSLGQGLEFLIYFQGNSAPDKSGLPSDRFSAERTGGSVSTLTIQRTQQEDSAVYLCASSPQKGGTDTQYFGPGTRLTVL.

The rearrangement links TRBV9 to TRBJ2-3, with D perhaps matching TRBD1 (5 bases). The CDR3 consists of 15 residues. Germline loops: CDR1 SGDLS, CDR2 YYNGEE. With 2 bases removed from V and 4 bases from J, the gap between germline ends came to 14 bases. The CDR3 sequence is CASSVSGIGADTQYF. The CDR3 DNA reads TGTGCCAGCAGCGTTTCAGGGATCGGTGCAGATACGCAGTATTTT.

This clone was picked up a small number of times. V usage is TRBV27 and J usage is TRBJ1-5; 7 bases match TRBD1. Trimming cost V 4 bases and J 7 bases; bases outside gene matches: 4. In germline, CDR1 is MNHEY, CDR2 SMNVEV (reference sequence). This CDR3 region has 13 residues. The CDR3 sequence: CASSSTQGQPQHF. CDR3 bases: TGTGCCAGCAGTTCCACACAGGGGCAGCCCCAGCATTTT.

The chain has TRBV2 and TRBJ2-3, with 7 bases lining up with TRBD1. The CDR3 is made up of 14 amino acids. The V gene end was trimmed by 6 bases and the J gene end by 0 bases; junction bases not matched to a gene: 3. Germline V gives CDR1 SNHLY, CDR2 FYNNEI. The CDR3 DNA sequence: TGTGCCAGCAGAGGACAGGCTAGCACAGATACGCAGTATTTT. This encodes CASRGQASTDTQYF. Drawing the rest from reference TRBV2 and TRBJ2-3, the complete variable domain is EPEVTQTPSHQVTQMGQEVILRCVPISNHLYFYWYRQILGQKVEFLVSFYNNEISEKSEIFDDQFSVERPDGSNFTLKIRSTKLEDSAMYFCASRGQASTDTQYFGPGTRLTVL.

This clone was seen once. The chain carries TRBV5-6 and TRBJ1-1, with D perhaps TRBD1 (6 bases). V was shortened by 3 bases and J by 3 bases, with 15 bases between the two germline ends. This CDR3 is built from 15 residues. CDR1 and CDR2 from the germline V gene are SGHDT and YYEEEE. CDR3: CASSSDTGTHTEAFF. The CDR3 DNA reads as TGTGCCAGCAGCTCAGACACAGGGACTCACACTGAAGCTTTCTTT.

The V gene is TRBV10-3, the J gene TRBJ1-4; 9 bases line up with TRBD1. The CDR3 spans 16 residues. The germline gives CDR1 ENHRY, CDR2 SYGVKD. V lost 0 bases and J lost 7; bases outside the gene matches: 6. CDR3 sequence reads: CAISESSGTGSEKLFF. CDR3 coding DNA: TGTGCCATCAGTGAGTCGAGTGGGACAGGGAGTGAAAAACTGTTTTTT.

The genes are TRBV15 and TRBJ1-2; D uncertain. Germline-derived CDR1 and CDR2 are LNHNV and YYDKDF (reference sequence). Trimming removed 0 bases from V and 6 bases from J, with 5 bases in between. This CDR3 is 12 amino acids long. The CDR3 loop reads CATSRDWNGYTF. CDR3 nucleotide sequence: TGTGCCACCAGCAGAGATTGGAATGGCTACACCTTC.

Here the CDR3 DNA reads TGTGCCAGCTCACCACCGACAGGGGGTGTGAGTTCACCCCTCCACTTT. This sequence encodes CASSPPTGGVSSPLHF. The chain joins TRBV18 to TRBJ1-6; TRBD1 matches 9 bases. The CDR3 sequence is 16 residues long. J gave up 9 bases and V 0 bases, and 6 bases lay outside the gene matches. Germline CDR1 reads KGHSH; CDR2 reads LQKENI.

The chain has TRBV28 and TRBJ2-7, with TRBD1 identical over 8 bases. V lost 4 bases and J lost 6; bases outside the gene matches: 8. CDR3 length: 14 amino acids. Germline V gene sequence: CDR1 MDHEN, CDR2 SYDVKM. The CDR3 region is CASSSWTGTAEQYF. CDR3 coding DNA: TGTGCCAGCAGTTCTTGGACAGGGACGGCCGAGCAGTACTTC.

The chain employs TRBV4-1 and TRBJ1-6; D is unresolved. The CDR3 consists of 17 residues. V was cut by 0 bases and J by 3 bases, with 12 bases left in between. Germline V CDR1 and CDR2: MGHRA, YSYEKL. CDR3 nucleotide sequence: TGCGCCAGCAGCCAAGATCGGGGAGACAACTATAATTCACCCCTCCACTTT. It codes for CASSQDRGDNYNSPLHF.

This chain joins TRBV5-1 and TRBJ2-7; D could derive from TRBD1 or TRBD2 (6 bases each). Germline loops: CDR1 SGHRS, CDR2 YFSETQ. The V end lost 0 bases, the J end lost 0 bases, and 10 bases lay between the germline ends. The CDR3 is 15 amino acids. Here the CDR3 DNA reads TGCGCCAGCAGCTTGGTAGGGGGGAGCTCCTACGAGCAGTACTTC. This sequence encodes CASSLVGGSSYEQYF.

The rearrangement uses TRBV5-1 and TRBJ2-5; 10 bases match TRBD2. The CDR3 length is 14 residues. Trimming at V came to 5 bases and at J to 3 bases, leaving 4 bases not matched to a gene. CDR1 is SGHRS and CDR2 is YFSETQ in the germline V gene. CDR3 sequence reads: CASSSGLAEETQYF. CDR3 sequence (DNA): TGCGCCAGCAGTTCCGGACTAGCGGAAGAGACCCAGTACTTC.

The chain couples TRBV7-6 to TRBJ1-1, with unresolved D. Germline CDR1 and CDR2: SGHVS and FNYEAQ. V gave up 1 base and J gave up 4 bases, with 7 bases separating them. The CDR3 runs to 13 residues. The CDR3 loop is CASSLETVTEAFF. Written as DNA, the CDR3 is TGTGCCAGCAGCTTAGAAACGGTCACTGAAGCTTTCTTT.

V gene TRBV7-9 combines with J gene TRBJ1-2; TRBD1 matches at 10 bases. The V and J ends lost 7 bases and 8 bases, in that order; junction bases with no gene match: 10. From germline, CDR1 is SEHNR and CDR2 FQNEAQ (reference sequence). This CDR3 has 14 residues. The CDR3: CASMGQGFFGGYTF. The DNA of the CDR3 is TGTGCCAGCATGGGACAGGGGTTCTTTGGGGGCTACACCTTC.

This chain joins TRBV19 and TRBJ2-2, with 9 bases matching TRBD1. This CDR3 has 15 amino acids. Unmatched junction bases numbered 6, after V lost 4 bases and J lost 6 bases. Germline CDR1 LNHDA, CDR2 SQIVND (reference sequence). The CDR3 DNA is TGTGCCAGTAGTACAGACAGGGGGTGGGCCGGGGAGCTGTTTTTT. It translates to CASSTDRGWAGELFF.

The rearrangement joins TRBV6-1 to TRBJ2-1; maybe TRBD2 (5 bases). The V gene lost 4 bases and the J gene lost 7 bases, with 11 bases spanning the gap. Germline CDR1 is MNHNS and CDR2 is SASEGT. There are 13 residues in the CDR3. CDR3 sequence (DNA): TGTGCCAGCAGTGGGACTTCCTTTAATGAGCAGTTCTTC. Protein sequence: CASSGTSFNEQFF.

The DNA for the CDR3 is TGTGCCAGCAGTTTATCCGGTTTTTGGGAGGCGAACACTGAAGCTTTCTTT. Translated, it gives CASSLSGFWEANTEAFF. The chain joins TRBV27 to TRBJ1-1; D is undetermined. The CDR3 is 17 residues long. Deletions cut 0 bases from V and 1 base from J, with 15 bases between. Germline V gives CDR1 MNHEY, CDR2 SMNVEV (reference sequence).

The chain has TRBV11-2 and TRBJ1-5; the D is unclear. Germline V lookup: CDR1 SGHAT, CDR2 FQNNGV. The CDR3 loop spans 13 amino acids. V was pared by 3 bases and J by 6 bases, with 9 bases between. The CDR3 here is CASSLTRLQPQHF. The CDR3 nucleotides are TGTGCCAGCAGCTTGACGCGGCTTCAGCCCCAGCATTTT.

The chain recombines TRBV11-2 with TRBJ1-5; no definite D call. The CDR3 covers 13 residues. The ends were cut back, 1 base at V and 7 bases at J, with 8 bases in the middle. Germline CDR1 SGHAT, CDR2 FQNNGV. This chain's CDR3 is CASSLGGGQPQHF. CDR3 DNA sequence: TGTGCCAGCAGCTTAGGCGGAGGCCAGCCCCAGCATTTT. The entire variable domain, with the rest obtained from reference TRBV11-2 and TRBJ1-5, is as follows: EAGVAQSPRYKIIEKRQSVAFWCNPISGHATLYWYQQILGQGPKLLIQFQNNGVVDDSQLPKDRFSAERLKGVDSTLKIQPAKLEDSAVYLCASSLGGGQPQHFGDGTRLSIL.

This chain links TRBV30 with TRBJ2-5, with a possible D match to TRBD2 (5 bases). Trimming removed 3 bases from V and 3 bases from J, with 8 bases in between. From germline, CDR1 is GTSNPN and CDR2 SVGIG (reference sequence). The CDR3 consists of 12 residues. Here the CDR3 reads CAWSVSEETQYF. Written as DNA, the CDR3 is TGTGCCTGGAGCGTTAGCGAAGAGACCCAGTACTTC.

The V call is TRBV11-2, the J call TRBJ1-2, with 9 bases aligning to TRBD1. The CDR3 totals 16 residues. Germline V gene data show CDR1 as SGHAT and CDR2 as FQNNGV. The V gene end was trimmed by 3 bases and the J gene end by 5 bases; junction bases not matched to a gene: 10. Written as DNA, the CDR3 is TGTGCCAGCAGCTTTGGGACAGGGAGCTCGGGGTATGGCTACACCTTC. Translation gives CASSFGTGSSGYGYTF.